The T cell receptor beta chain under discussion was sequenced for a study of vaccination effects on CD4 cells after COVID-19. Libraries were prepared by immunoSEQ multiplex PCR; TCRdb keeps only in-frame clonotypes and omits some of them. The profile covers roughly 27,000 clones, with 65% to 80% appearing a single time and 15% to 20% taken by the ten largest. Regarding the study as a whole: Clonal contraction was marked in infection- and vaccine-induced clones late after vaccination.

The germline V gene has CDR1 SGHAT and CDR2 FQNNGV. Trimming removed 2 bases from V and 0 bases from J, with 12 bases in between. This CDR3 has 16 amino acids. For this clone: The antigen remains undetermined.

CD4+ T cells specific for antigen were expanded with viral peptide pools by the ViraFEST assay before sequencing. Cultured cells yielded isolated CD4+ T cells after less than 11 days. Convalescent patients had PCR-confirmed SARS-CoV-2 infection between March and December 2020. Culturing of under 2.5 million PBMC per well took place with around 10 IU/ml IL-2 and 7.5 to 10 ug/ml peptides. Half of the medium was exchanged for IL-2 medium on both days 3 and 7. The chain joins TRBV11-2 to TRBJ2-3; a weak D match, TRBD2 (5 bases). The source was CD4+ T cells from PBMCs cultured with HCoV-NL63 spike peptides, collected before COVID-19 vaccination. The source is a human donor who had a prior SARS-CoV-2 infection. The CDR3 protein is CASSLPTTTSTDTQYF. CDR3 DNA sequence: TGTGCCAGCAGCTTACCGACTACCACAAGCACAGATACGCAGTATTTT. The whole variable domain, filled in from reference TRBV11-2 and TRBJ2-3, reads EAGVAQSPRYKIIEKRQSVAFWCNPISGHATLYWYQQILGQGPKLLIQFQNNGVVDDSQLPKDRFSAERLKGVDSTLKIQPAKLEDSAVYLCASSLPTTTSTDTQYFGPGTRLTVL.